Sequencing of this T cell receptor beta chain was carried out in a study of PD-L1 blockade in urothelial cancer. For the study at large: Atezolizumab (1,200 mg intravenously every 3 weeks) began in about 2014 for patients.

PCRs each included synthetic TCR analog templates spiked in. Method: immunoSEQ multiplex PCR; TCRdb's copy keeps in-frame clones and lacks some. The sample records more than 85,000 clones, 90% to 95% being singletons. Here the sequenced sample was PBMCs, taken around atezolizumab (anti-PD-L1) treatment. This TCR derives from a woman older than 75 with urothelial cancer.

CDR3 DNA: TGTGCCAGCAAGGAGACCGGGACAGAGACCTACGAGCAGTACTTC. Translating it yields CASKETGTETYEQYF. The chain combines TRBV2 with TRBJ2-7; 7 positions agree with TRBD1. Trimming at V came to 7 bases and at J to 2 bases, leaving 11 bases not matched to a gene. The CDR3 runs to 15 residues. Per the germline V gene, CDR1 is SNHLY and CDR2 is FYNNEI.